The rows below give T cell receptor beta chains drawn from one sample of a study of blood T cells in healthy people across ages. MiXCR, run by TCRdb on the 5' RACE reads, gives a single entry per CDR3 protein. The profile shows around 780,000 distinct CDR3 sequences, roughly three fifths of them singletons. Input material: blood. The origin of the receptors is a man aged 35 to 55 in good health. Each CDR3 is given with its conserved first and last residue. A D gene is named only where the DNA matches it firmly. Clone size is stated in some rows and not others, as once, few, many or a class when expanded.

len: 16
j_gene: TRBJ2-5
v_gene: TRBV5-1
d_gene: -
abundance: -
CDR3nt: TGCGCCAGCAGCTTGGCCGGACAAAGGGGTTTAGAGACCCAGTACTTC
CDR3aa: CASSLAGQRGLETQYF

len: 15
j_gene: TRBJ2-3
v_gene: TRBV12-3/TRBV12-4
d_gene: TRBD1
abundance: -
CDR3nt: TGTGCCAGCAGCTCCGGGACAGGGGGCAAAGATACGCAGTATTTT
CDR3aa: CASSSGTGGKDTQYF

len: 16
j_gene: TRBJ2-5
v_gene: TRBV28
d_gene: TRBD2
abundance: -
CDR3nt: TGTGCCAGCAGTTGGGGACTAGCGGGAGGTTGGGAGACCCAGTACTTC
CDR3aa: CASSWGLAGGWETQYF

len: 13
j_gene: TRBJ1-1
v_gene: TRBV6-1
d_gene: -
abundance: -
CDR3nt: TGTGCCGGCAGTGAAATTAGTTCCCCCAAAGCTTTCTTT
CDR3aa: CAGSEISSPKAFF

len: 15
j_gene: TRBJ2-6
v_gene: TRBV12-3/TRBV12-4
d_gene: -
abundance: few
CDR3nt: TGTGCCAGCAGCGACAGAGGGGCTGGGGCCAACGTCCTGACTTTC
CDR3aa: CASSDRGAGANVLTF

len: 16
j_gene: TRBJ2-1
v_gene: TRBV11-2
d_gene: -
abundance: -
CDR3nt: TGTGCCAGCAGCTTAATTGGTAAAGGAGGGAGCAATGAGCAGTTCTTC
CDR3aa: CASSLIGKGGSNEQFF

len: 13
j_gene: TRBJ2-2
v_gene: TRBV6-5
d_gene: -
abundance: few
CDR3nt: TGTGCCAGCAGTCCGAGGAGGACCGGGGAGCTGTTTTTT
CDR3aa: CASSPRRTGELFF

len: 18
j_gene: TRBJ2-6
v_gene: TRBV29-1
d_gene: TRBD1
abundance: -
CDR3nt: TGCAGCGTTGAAGTCATAGGGACAGGGGCTGCTGGGGCCAACGTCCTGACTTTC
CDR3aa: CSVEVIGTGAAGANVLTF

len: 17
j_gene: TRBJ2-7
v_gene: TRBV7-2
d_gene: TRBD2
abundance: -
CDR3nt: TGTGCCAGCAGCTTAGCCCCGACTAGCGGGGCCCACTACGAGCAGTACTTC
CDR3aa: CASSLAPTSGAHYEQYF

len: 12
j_gene: TRBJ2-5
v_gene: TRBV6-1
d_gene: -
abundance: -
CDR3nt: TGTGCCAGCAGTAATCTAGCGAAGACCCAGTACTTC
CDR3aa: CASSNLAKTQYF

len: 14
j_gene: TRBJ1-6
v_gene: TRBV20-1
d_gene: -
abundance: few
CDR3nt: TGCAGTGCTGTTCAGGGGAAAGAATCTTCACCCCTCCACTTT
CDR3aa: CSAVQGKESSPLHF

len: 14
j_gene: TRBJ1-2
v_gene: TRBV7-9
d_gene: -
abundance: -
CDR3nt: TGTGCCAGCAGCTTAGCGGGGATGCTCTGGGGCTACACCTTC
CDR3aa: CASSLAGMLWGYTF

len: 18
j_gene: TRBJ2-5
v_gene: TRBV24-1
d_gene: -
abundance: -
CDR3nt: TGTGCCACCAGTGATCCGGCCGGGAGTTCGAACCGCCAAGAGACCCAGTACTTC
CDR3aa: CATSDPAGSSNRQETQYF

len: 16
j_gene: TRBJ2-7
v_gene: TRBV11-2
d_gene: -
abundance: -
CDR3nt: TGTGCCAGCAGCTCTCCGGCGGGACGGCTAACCTACGAGCAGTACTTC
CDR3aa: CASSSPAGRLTYEQYF

len: 15
j_gene: TRBJ2-7
v_gene: TRBV24-1
d_gene: -
abundance: -
CDR3nt: TGTGCCACCAGTGCGGGGCCCCGACGGGCCTACGAGCAGTACTTC
CDR3aa: CATSAGPRRAYEQYF

len: 14
j_gene: TRBJ1-5
v_gene: TRBV3-1
d_gene: -
abundance: -
CDR3nt: TGTGCCAGCAGCCCCTTGACAGGCGGACAGCCCCAGCATTTT
CDR3aa: CASSPLTGGQPQHF

len: 16
j_gene: TRBJ2-1
v_gene: TRBV28
d_gene: -
abundance: -
CDR3nt: TGTGCCAGCAGTTTCACCAGGGGGGGCCTGAGCAATGAGCAGTTCTTC
CDR3aa: CASSFTRGGLSNEQFF

len: 12
j_gene: TRBJ1-2
v_gene: TRBV9
d_gene: -
abundance: -
CDR3nt: TGTGCCAGCAGCGTAGATCGCCGCGGCTACACCTTC
CDR3aa: CASSVDRRGYTF

len: 13
j_gene: TRBJ2-2
v_gene: TRBV20-1
d_gene: TRBD2
abundance: -
CDR3nt: TGCAGTGCTAGAGGGATCGGGGAGGGGAAGCTGTTTTTT
CDR3aa: CSARGIGEGKLFF

len: 13
j_gene: TRBJ2-7
v_gene: TRBV7-8
d_gene: -
abundance: -
CDR3nt: TGTGCCAGCAGCTTCTCTCAGGGGAACGAGCAGTACTTC
CDR3aa: CASSFSQGNEQYF

len: 14
j_gene: TRBJ2-7
v_gene: TRBV4-1
d_gene: TRBD2
abundance: once
CDR3nt: TGCGCCAGCAGCCAAATAGGGCGCGGGGGAGAGCAGTACTTC
CDR3aa: CASSQIGRGGEQYF

len: 11
j_gene: TRBJ2-3
v_gene: TRBV29-1
d_gene: -
abundance: few
CDR3nt: TGCAGCGGCATAATGAATTTGGCGCAGTATTTT
CDR3aa: CSGIMNLAQYF